This T cell receptor beta chain is drawn from a study of memory CD4+ T cells and cytomegalovirus serostatus. Single viable CD3+CD4+CD8-CD45RO+ cells were sorted as the memory CD4+ T cells. Sequencing used immunoSEQ multiplex PCR; TCRdb keeps in-frame clones, though not all of them. The table has approximately 44,000 clones, over 60% seen once; the top ten hold roughly 6.5%. Germline V gene sequence: CDR1 MNHNS, CDR2 SASEGT. The CDR3 consists of 12 residues. Trimming took off 9 bases at V and 5 bases at J, with 13 bases between the two ends. Sequencing was carried out using memory CD4+ T cells from blood. The chain carries TRBV6-1 and TRBJ2-5; TRBD1 might be the D (7 bases). The receptor comes from an adult in good health and CMV-seronegative. The DNA for the CDR3 is TGTGCCAGTCTATCAGGGGGGGAGACCCAGTACTTC. Translating it yields CASLSGGETQYF.